This T cell receptor beta chain came from a study of post-analysis software for immune sequencing data. In its sample, this clonotype was seen a few times. What it binds is not known. The CDR3 is 16 amino acids. Germline values: CDR1 LGHDT, CDR2 YNNKEL (reference sequence). Tagging with unique molecular identifiers was a feature of the TCR beta cDNA libraries. Yield was roughly 0.5 million cDNA molecules from approximately 0.91 to 9.4 million T cells. TCRdb redid the calling of the PCR reads with MiXCR, one entry per CDR3 protein. The sample lists hundreds of thousands of distinct CDR3 sequences; roughly 45% were seen once. Study-wide findings and caveats: Comparison with controls showed significantly lower normalized Chao1 diversity in multiple sclerosis patients. Higher frequency in patients than in controls was seen for five TRBV segments, with TRBV5-6, TRBV5-1 and TRBV20-1 among them.

The material sequenced was blood. The chain links TRBV3-1 to TRBJ2-5, with TRBD2 matching over 8 bases. The J call may be wrong; the DNA end is better matched by TRBJ2-7. The TCR comes from a girl aged 5-17 years with multiple sclerosis. Here the CDR3 reads CASSSEGRTSPHEQYF. In DNA, the CDR3 is TGTGCCAGCAGCAGCGAGGGACGGACTAGCCCCCACGAGCAGTACTTC.